Below, one T cell receptor beta chain is given with its context. The data were obtained in a study of blood T cell repertoires in COVID-19. TCRdb's copy holds only in-frame clones and misses some; the assay was immunoSEQ multiplex PCR. The data show fewer than 85,000 clones, approximately 80% seen once. Trimming removed 4 bases from V and 0 bases from J, with 17 bases in between. Germline CDR1 is SGHTS and CDR2 is YDEGEE. This CDR3 has 17 residues. Seattle's cohort entered during active infection and was followed longitudinally. The V and J genes are TRBV5-8 and TRBJ1-3; no definite D call. The source of this sequence is a man aged 30 to 45 with COVID-19, enrolled during active disease. The specimen was peripheral blood. CDR3 coding DNA: TGTGCCAGCAGCCGCCTGCGAGATCCTTACTCTGGAAACACCATATATTTT. It is translated as CASSRLRDPYSGNTIYF.